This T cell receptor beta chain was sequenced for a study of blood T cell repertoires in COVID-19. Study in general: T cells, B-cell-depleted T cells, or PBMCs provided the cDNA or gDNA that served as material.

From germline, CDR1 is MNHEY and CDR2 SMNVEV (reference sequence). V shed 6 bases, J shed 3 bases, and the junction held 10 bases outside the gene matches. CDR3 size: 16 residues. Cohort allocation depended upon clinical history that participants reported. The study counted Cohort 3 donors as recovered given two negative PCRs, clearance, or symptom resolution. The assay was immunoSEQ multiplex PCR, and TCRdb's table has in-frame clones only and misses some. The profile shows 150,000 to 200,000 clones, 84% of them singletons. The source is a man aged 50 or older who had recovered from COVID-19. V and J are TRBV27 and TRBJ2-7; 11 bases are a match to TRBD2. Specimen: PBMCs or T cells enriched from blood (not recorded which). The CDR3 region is CASSYDSGGAVYEQYF. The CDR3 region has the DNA TGTGCCAGCAGCTACGATAGCGGGGGGGCCGTCTACGAGCAGTACTTC.